This T cell receptor beta chain was identified during a study of blood T cell repertoires in COVID-19. Study summary: Sites across the United States, Italy and Spain contributed samples from acute and convalescent COVID-19.

This CDR3 is 17 amino acids long. V shed 6 bases, J shed 7 bases, and the junction held 15 bases outside the gene matches. The germline V gene encodes CDR1 PRHDT and CDR2 FYEKMQ (reference sequence). In the authors' methods: From reference gene primer amplification, estimates of nucleated cell counts were derived. Sequencing was performed with immunoSEQ multiplex PCR; in TCRdb, only in-frame clones are kept and a portion is missing. For V, J and clone size, that table is used; D and trimming come from the DNA. The sample has fewer than 250,000 clones; roughly 88% are singletons. Sequencing input: PBMCs or T cells enriched from blood (not recorded which). This chain connects TRBV13 to TRBJ2-3, with 11 bases lining up with TRBD2. The clonotype comes from a woman between 25 and 40 years old who had been exposed to COVID-19. CDR3 nucleotide sequence: TGTGCCAGCAGAACCACTAGCGGGAGCTACCTCAAAAATACGCAGTATTTT. It codes for CASRTTSGSYLKNTQYF. Full variable domain (outside the CDR3, taken from reference TRBV13 and TRBJ2-3): AAGVIQSPRHLIKEKRETATLKCYPIPRHDTVYWYQQGPGQDPQFLISFYEKMQSDKGSIPDRFSAQQFSDYHSELNMSSLELGDSALYFCASRTTSGSYLKNTQYFGPGTRLTVL.